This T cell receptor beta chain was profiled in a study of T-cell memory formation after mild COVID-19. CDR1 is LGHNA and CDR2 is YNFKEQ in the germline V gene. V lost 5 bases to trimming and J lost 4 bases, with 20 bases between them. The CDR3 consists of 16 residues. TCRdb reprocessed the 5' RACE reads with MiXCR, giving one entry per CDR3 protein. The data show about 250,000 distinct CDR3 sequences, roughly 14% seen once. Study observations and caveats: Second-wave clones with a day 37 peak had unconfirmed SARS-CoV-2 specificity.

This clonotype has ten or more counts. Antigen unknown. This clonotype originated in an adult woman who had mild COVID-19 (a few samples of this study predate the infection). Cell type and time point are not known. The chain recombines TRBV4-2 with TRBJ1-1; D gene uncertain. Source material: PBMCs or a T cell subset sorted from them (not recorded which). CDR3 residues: CASSFRIRTGPTEAFF. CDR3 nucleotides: TGTGCCAGCAGCTTCCGAATTCGGACCGGGCCCACTGAAGCTTTCTTT.